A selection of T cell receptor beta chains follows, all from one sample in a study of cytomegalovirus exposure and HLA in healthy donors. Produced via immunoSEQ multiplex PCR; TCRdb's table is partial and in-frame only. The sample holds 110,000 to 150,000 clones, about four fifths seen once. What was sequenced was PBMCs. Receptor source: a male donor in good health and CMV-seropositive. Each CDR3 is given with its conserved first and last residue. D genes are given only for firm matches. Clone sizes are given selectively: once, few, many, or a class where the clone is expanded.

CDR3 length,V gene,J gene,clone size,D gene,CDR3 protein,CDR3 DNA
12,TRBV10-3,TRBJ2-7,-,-,CAISPDTGKQYF,TGTGCCATCAGCCCCGATACAGGGAAGCAGTACTTC
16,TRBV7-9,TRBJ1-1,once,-,CSSSLGGAELGTEAFF,TGTTCCAGCAGCTTAGGTGGGGCGGAGTTGGGGACTGAAGCTTTCTTT
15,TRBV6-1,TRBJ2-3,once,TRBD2,CASSELAGGPDTQYF,TGTGCCAGCAGTGAACTAGCGGGAGGGCCAGATACGCAGTATTTT
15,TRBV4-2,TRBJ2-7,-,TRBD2,CASSLRLAENYEQYF,TGTGCCAGCAGCCTCCGACTAGCGGAGAACTACGAGCAGTACTTC
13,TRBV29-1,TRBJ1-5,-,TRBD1,CSVGQGRGQPQHF,TGCAGCGTTGGACAGGGGAGAGGGCAGCCCCAGCATTTT
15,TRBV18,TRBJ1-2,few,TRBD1,CASSPFRGDLYGYTF,TGTGCCAGCTCACCTTTCAGGGGGGACCTCTATGGCTACACCTTC
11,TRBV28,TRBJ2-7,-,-,CASSLYNEQYF,TGTGCCAGCAGTCTATATAACGAGCAGTACTTC
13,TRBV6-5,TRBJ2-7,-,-,CASSYRQAYEQYF,TGTGCCAGCAGTTATCGACAGGCCTACGAGCAGTACTTC
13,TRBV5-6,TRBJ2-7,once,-,CASSLTAQAEQYF,TGTGCCAGCAGTCTGACCGCACAGGCCGAGCAGTACTTC
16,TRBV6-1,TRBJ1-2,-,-,CASSAYKGERNYGYTF,TGTGCCAGCAGTGCGTATAAGGGAGAACGAAACTATGGCTACACCTTC
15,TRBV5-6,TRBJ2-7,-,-,CASSPPAGSPYEQYF,TGTGCCAGCAGCCCCCCGGCGGGTTCCCCCTACGAGCAGTACTTC
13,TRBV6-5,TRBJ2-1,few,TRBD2,CASQRLAIDEQFF,TGTGCCAGTCAACGACTAGCCATCGATGAGCAGTTCTTC
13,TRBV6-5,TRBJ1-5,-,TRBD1,CASSPDRGQPQHF,TGTGCCAGCAGCCCTGACAGGGGTCAGCCCCAGCATTTT
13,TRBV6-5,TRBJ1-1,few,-,CATELGHGAEAFF,TGTGCCACCGAACTGGGGCATGGAGCTGAAGCTTTCTTT
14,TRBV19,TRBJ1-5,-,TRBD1,CATRTGGNNQPQHF,TGTGCAACACGCACAGGGGGCAACAATCAGCCCCAGCATTTT